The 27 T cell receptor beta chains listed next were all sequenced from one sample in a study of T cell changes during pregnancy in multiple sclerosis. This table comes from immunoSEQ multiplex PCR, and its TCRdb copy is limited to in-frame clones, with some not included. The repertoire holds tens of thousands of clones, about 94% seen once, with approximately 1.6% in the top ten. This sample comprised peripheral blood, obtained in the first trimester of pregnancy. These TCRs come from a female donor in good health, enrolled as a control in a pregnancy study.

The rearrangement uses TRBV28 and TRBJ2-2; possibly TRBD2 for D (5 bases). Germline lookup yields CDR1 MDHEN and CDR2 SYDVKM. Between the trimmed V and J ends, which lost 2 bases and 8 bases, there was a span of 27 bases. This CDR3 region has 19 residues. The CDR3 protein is CASSLGGLLGVARSGELFF. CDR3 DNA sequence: TGTGCCAGCAGTTTAGGTGGTCTTTTGGGAGTAGCTAGAAGTGGGGAGCTGTTTTTT.

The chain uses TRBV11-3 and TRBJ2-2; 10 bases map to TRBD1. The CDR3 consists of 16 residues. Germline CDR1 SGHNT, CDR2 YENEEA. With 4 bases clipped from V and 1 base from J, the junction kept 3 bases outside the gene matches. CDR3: CASSSRDRGNTGELFF. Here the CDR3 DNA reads TGTGCCAGCAGCTCCCGGGACAGGGGGAACACCGGGGAGCTGTTTTTT.

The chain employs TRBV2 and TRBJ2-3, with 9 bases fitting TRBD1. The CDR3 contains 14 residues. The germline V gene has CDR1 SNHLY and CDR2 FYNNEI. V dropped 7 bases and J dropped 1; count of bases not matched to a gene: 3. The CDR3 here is CASTRTGGTDTQYF. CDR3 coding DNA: TGTGCCAGCACTAGGACAGGGGGCACAGATACGCAGTATTTT. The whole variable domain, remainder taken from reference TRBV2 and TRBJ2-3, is EPEVTQTPSHQVTQMGQEVILRCVPISNHLYFYWYRQILGQKVEFLVSFYNNEISEKSEIFDDQFSVERPDGSNFTLKIRSTKLEDSAMYFCASTRTGGTDTQYFGPGTRLTVL.

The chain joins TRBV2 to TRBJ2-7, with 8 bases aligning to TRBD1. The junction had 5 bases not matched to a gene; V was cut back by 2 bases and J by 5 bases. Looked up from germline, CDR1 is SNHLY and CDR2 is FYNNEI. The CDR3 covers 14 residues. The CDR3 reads CASSEQGARNEQYF. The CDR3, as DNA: TGTGCCAGCAGTGAACAGGGGGCTCGAAACGAGCAGTACTTC.

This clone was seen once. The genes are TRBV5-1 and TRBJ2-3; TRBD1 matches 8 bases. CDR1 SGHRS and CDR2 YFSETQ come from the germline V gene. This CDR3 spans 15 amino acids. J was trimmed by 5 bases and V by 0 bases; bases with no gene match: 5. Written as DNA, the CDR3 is TGCGCCAGCAGCTTGGCCCGGACAGGGATAGATACGCAGTATTTT. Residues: CASSLARTGIDTQYF.

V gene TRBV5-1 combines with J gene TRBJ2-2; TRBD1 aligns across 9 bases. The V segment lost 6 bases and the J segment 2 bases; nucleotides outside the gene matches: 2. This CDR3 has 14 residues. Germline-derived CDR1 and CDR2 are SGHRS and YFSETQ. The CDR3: CASTDRGNTGELFF. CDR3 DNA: TGCGCCAGCACGGACAGGGGCAACACCGGGGAGCTGTTTTTT. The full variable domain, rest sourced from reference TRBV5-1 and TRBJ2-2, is KAGVTQTPRYLIKTRGQQVTLSCSPISGHRSVSWYQQTPGQGLQFLFEYFSETQRNKGNFPGRFSGRQFSNSRSEMNVSTLELGDSALYLCASTDRGNTGELFFGEGSRLTVL.

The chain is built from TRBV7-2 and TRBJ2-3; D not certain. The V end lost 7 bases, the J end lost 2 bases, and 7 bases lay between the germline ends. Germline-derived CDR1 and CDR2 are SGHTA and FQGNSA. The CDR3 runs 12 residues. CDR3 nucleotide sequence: TGTGCCAGCACCCCTAACACAGATACGCAGTATTTT. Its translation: CASTPNTDTQYF.

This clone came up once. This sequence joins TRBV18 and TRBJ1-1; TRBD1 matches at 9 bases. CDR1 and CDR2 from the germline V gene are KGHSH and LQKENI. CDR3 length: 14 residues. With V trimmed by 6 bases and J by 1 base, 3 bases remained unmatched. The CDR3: CASSQGQGNTEAFF. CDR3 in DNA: TGTGCCAGCTCCCAGGGACAGGGGAACACTGAAGCTTTCTTT.

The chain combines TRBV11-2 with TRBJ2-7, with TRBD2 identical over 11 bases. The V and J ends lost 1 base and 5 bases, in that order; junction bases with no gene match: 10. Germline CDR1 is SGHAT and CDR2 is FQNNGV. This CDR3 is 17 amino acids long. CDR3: CASSLVPSGRPRDEQYF. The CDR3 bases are TGTGCCAGCAGCTTAGTTCCTAGCGGGAGGCCCAGGGACGAGCAGTACTTC. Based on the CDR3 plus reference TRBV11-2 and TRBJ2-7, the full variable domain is EAGVAQSPRYKIIEKRQSVAFWCNPISGHATLYWYQQILGQGPKLLIQFQNNGVVDDSQLPKDRFSAERLKGVDSTLKIQPAKLEDSAVYLCASSLVPSGRPRDEQYFGPGTRLTVT.

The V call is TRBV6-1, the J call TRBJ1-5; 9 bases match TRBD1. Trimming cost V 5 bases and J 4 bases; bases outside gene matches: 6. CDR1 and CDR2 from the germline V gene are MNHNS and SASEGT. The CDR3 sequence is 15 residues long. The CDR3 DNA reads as TGTGCCAGCAGTCAGGACAGGGGCCGAAATCAGCCCCAGCATTTT. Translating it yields CASSQDRGRNQPQHF.

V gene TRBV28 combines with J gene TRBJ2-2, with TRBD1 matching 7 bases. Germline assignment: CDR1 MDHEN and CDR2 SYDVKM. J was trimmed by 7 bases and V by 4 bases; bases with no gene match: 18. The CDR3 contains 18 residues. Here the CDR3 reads CASSYMVGTEVWDGELFF. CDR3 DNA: TGTGCCAGCAGTTACATGGTGGGGACAGAGGTGTGGGACGGGGAGCTGTTTTTT.

The DNA of the CDR3 is TGTGCCAGCAAGGTCGTGGGCAACACTGAAGCTTTCTTT. It yields the protein CASKVVGNTEAFF. V and J are TRBV6-1 and TRBJ1-1, with D hard to call. Germline lookup yields CDR1 MNHNS and CDR2 SASEGT. V lost 7 bases to trimming and J lost 2 bases, with 11 bases between them. CDR3 length: 13 residues.

The chain's CDR3 is CASSLMGGDTEAFF. CDR3 bases: TGTGCCAGCAGTTTAATGGGCGGGGACACTGAAGCTTTCTTT. The chain employs TRBV28 and TRBJ1-1; D unclear. Germline CDR1 MDHEN, CDR2 SYDVKM. The V end lost 2 bases, the J end lost 3 bases, and 10 bases lay between the germline ends. The CDR3 sequence is 14 residues long.

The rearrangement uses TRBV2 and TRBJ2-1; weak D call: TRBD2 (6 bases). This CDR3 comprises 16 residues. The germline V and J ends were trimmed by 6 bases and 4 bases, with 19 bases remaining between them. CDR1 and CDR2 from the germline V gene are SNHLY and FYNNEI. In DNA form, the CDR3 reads TGTGCCAGCAGCCTTCTCGGGCGGGATGGGTACAATGAGCAGTTCTTC. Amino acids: CASSLLGRDGYNEQFF.

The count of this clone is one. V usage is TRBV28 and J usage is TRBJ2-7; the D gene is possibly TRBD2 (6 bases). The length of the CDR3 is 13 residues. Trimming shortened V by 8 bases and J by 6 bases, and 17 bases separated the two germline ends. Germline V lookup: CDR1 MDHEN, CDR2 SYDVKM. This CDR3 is CASGLYYGGEQYF. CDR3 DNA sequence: TGTGCCAGCGGCCTCTACTACGGGGGCGAGCAGTACTTC.

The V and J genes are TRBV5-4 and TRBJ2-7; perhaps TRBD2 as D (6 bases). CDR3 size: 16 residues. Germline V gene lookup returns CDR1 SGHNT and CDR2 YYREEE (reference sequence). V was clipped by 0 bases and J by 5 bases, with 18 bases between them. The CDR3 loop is CASSLGGSGVPNEQYF. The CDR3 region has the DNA TGTGCCAGCAGCTTGGGAGGTAGCGGAGTTCCTAACGAGCAGTACTTC.

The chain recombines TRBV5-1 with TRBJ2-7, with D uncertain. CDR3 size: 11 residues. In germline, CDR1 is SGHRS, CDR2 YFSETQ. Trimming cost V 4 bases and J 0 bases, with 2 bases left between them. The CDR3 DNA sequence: TGCGCCAGCAGCCACTCCTACGAGCAGTACTTC. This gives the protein CASSHSYEQYF.

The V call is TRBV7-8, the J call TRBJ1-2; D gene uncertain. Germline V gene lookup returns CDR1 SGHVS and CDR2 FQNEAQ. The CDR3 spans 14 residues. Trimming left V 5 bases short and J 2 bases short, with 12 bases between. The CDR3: CASSPMGRNYGYTF. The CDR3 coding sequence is TGTGCCAGCAGCCCCATGGGCCGAAACTATGGCTACACCTTC.

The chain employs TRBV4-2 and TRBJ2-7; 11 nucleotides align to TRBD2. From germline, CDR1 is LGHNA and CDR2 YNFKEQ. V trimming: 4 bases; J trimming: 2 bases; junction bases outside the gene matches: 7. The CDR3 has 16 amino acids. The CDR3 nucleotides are TGTGCCAGCAGCCCGGTAGCGGGAGGGACAACCTACGAGCAGTACTTC. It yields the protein CASSPVAGGTTYEQYF.

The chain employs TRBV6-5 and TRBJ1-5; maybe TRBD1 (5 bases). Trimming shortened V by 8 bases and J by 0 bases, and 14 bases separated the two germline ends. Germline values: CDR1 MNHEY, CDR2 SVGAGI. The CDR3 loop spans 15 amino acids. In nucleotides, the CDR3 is TGTGCCAGCTCATCGCGACAGTATAGCAATCAGCCCCAGCATTTT. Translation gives CASSSRQYSNQPQHF.

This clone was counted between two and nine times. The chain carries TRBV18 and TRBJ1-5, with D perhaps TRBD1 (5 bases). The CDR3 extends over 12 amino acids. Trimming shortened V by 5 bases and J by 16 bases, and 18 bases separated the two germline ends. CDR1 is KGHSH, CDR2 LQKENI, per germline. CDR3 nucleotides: TGTGCCAGCTCATCCACAGGTCCGACCCTCCATTTT. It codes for CASSSTGPTLHF.

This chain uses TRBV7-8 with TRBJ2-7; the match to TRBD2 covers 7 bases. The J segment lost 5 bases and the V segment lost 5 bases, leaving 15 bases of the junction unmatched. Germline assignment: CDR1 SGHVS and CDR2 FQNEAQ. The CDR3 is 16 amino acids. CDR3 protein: CASSRLAGERRDEQYF. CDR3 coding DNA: TGTGCCAGCAGCCGTCTGGCGGGAGAGAGGAGGGACGAGCAGTACTTC.

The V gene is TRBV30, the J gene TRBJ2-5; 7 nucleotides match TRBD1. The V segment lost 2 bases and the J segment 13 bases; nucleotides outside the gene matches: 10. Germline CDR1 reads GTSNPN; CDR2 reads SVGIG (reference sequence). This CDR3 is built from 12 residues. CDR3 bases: TGTGCCTGGAGTTTGGGGCCCTCAGGGGGGTACTTC. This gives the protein CAWSLGPSGGYF. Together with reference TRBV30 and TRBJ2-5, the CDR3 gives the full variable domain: SQTIHQWPATLVQPVGSPLSLECTVEGTSNPNLYWYRQAAGRGLQLLFYSVGIGQISSEVPQNLSASRPQDRQFILSSKKLLLSDSGFYLCAWSLGPSGGYFGPGTRLLVL.

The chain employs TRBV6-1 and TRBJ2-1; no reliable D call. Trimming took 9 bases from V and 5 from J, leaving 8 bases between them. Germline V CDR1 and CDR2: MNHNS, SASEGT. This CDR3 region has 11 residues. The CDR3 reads CASLENNEQFF. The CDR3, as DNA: TGTGCCAGTCTAGAAAACAATGAGCAGTTCTTC.

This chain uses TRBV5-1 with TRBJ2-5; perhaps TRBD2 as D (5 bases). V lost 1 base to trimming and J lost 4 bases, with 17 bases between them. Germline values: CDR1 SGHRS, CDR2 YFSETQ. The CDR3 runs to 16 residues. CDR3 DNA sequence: TGCGCCAGCAGCTTGTCCCCCTCCGGTGCGGGAGAGACCCAGTACTTC. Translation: CASSLSPSGAGETQYF.

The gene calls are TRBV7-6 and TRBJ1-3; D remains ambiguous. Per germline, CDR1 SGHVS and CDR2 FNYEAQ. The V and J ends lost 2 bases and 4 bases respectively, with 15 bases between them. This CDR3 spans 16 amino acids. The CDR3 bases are TGTGCCAGCAGCTTAATGGGGAGCCGGGAGGGAAACACCATATATTTT. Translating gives CASSLMGSREGNTIYF.

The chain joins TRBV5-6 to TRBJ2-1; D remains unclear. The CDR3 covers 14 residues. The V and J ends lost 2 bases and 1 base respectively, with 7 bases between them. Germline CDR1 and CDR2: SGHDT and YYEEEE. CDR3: CASSLPVSYNEQFF. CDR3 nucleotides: TGTGCCAGCAGCTTACCGGTTTCCTACAATGAGCAGTTCTTC.